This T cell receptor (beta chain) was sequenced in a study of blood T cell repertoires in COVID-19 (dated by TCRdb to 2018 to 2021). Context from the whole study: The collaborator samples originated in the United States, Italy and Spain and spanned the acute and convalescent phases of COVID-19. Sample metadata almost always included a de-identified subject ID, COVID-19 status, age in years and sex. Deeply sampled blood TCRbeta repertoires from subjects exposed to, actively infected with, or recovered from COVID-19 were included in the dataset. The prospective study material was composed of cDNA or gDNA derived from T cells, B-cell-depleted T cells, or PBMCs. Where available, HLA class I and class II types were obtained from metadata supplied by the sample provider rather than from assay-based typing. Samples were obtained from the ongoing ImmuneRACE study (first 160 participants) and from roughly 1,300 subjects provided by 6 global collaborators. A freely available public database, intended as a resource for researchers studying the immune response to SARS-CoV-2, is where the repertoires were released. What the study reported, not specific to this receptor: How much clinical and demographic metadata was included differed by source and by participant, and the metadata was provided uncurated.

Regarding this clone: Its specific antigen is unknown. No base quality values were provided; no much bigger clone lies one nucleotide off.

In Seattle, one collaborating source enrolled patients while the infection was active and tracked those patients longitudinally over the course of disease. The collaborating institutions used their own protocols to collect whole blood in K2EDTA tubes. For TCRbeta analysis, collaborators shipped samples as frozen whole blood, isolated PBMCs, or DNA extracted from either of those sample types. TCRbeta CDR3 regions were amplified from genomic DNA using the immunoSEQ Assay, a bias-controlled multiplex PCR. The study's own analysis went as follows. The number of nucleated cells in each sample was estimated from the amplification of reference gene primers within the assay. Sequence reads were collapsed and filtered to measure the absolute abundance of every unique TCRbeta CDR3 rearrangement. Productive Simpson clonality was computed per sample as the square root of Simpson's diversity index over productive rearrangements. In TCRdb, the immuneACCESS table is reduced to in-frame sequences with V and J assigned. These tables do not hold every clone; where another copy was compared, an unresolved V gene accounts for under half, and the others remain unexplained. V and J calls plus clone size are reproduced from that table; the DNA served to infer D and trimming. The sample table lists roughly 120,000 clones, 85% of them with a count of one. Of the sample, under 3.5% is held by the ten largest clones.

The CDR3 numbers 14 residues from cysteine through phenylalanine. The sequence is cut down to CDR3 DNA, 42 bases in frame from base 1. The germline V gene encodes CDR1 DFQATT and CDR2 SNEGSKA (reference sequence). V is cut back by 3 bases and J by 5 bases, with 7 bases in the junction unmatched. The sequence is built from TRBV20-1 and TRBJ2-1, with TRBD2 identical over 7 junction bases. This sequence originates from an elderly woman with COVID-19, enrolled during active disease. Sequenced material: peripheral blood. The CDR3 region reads CSASIQRGNNEQFF. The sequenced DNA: TGCAGTGCTAGTATCCAGCGGGGAAACAATGAGCAGTTCTTC.